The 10 T cell receptor beta chains below all came from one sample that was sequenced in a study of shared clonotypes between healthy human individuals (dated by TCRdb to 2018 to 2020). The library was produced with the immunoSEQ multiplex PCR assay. This immuneACCESS table, as held by TCRdb, lists in-frame sequences with V and J called but not all clones. Of the missing ones, under half trace to an unresolved V gene in checked studies; the others have no known cause. Recorded for this sample are about 2.3 million clones; approximately 90% of them occurred a single time. Of the sample, around 0.38% is held by the ten largest clones. Sequenced material: naive CD4+ T cells from PBMCs. The cell subset or site label, as the study defines it: CD45RA+ positively selected. These receptors were obtained from a man between 18 and 29 years old in good health. Some clones in this sample may be carry-over from other donors' samples.

The chain's CDR3 is CASNRRGTYEQYF. In DNA form, the CDR3 reads TGTGCCAGCAATCGAAGGGGGACCTACGAGCAGTACTTC. The chain couples TRBV5-4 to TRBJ2-7; TRBD1 might be the D (6 bases). This CDR3 is 13 amino acids long. Germline-derived CDR1 and CDR2 are SGHNT and YYREEE (reference sequence). V gave up 6 bases and J gave up 2 bases, with 12 bases separating them.

The V and J genes are TRBV5-1 and TRBJ2-2; 14 bases are shared with TRBD2. Germline V gene lookup returns CDR1 SGHRS and CDR2 YFSETQ. The CDR3 runs to 16 residues. J gave up 6 bases and V 4 bases, and 5 bases lay outside the gene matches. CDR3 sequence: CASSLGLAGGPGELFF. CDR3 sequence (DNA): TGCGCCAGCAGCCTAGGACTAGCGGGAGGCCCCGGGGAGCTGTTTTTT.

The rearrangement uses TRBV5-1 and TRBJ2-1; TRBD2 agrees at 9 bases. CDR3 length: 20 amino acids. V was pared by 1 base and J by 0 bases, with 14 bases of the junction left unmatched. In germline, CDR1 is SGHRS, CDR2 YFSETQ. In DNA, the CDR3 is TGCGCCAGCAGCTTGCCGACTAGCGGCCTCCCCTCCGGCTCCTACAATGAGCAGTTCTTC. Its protein is CASSLPTSGLPSGSYNEQFF.

CDR3 protein: CASSRDRKSSGANVLTF. The CDR3 region has the DNA TGTGCCAGCAGCCGGGACAGAAAAAGCTCTGGGGCCAACGTCCTGACTTTC. The chain links TRBV7-6 to TRBJ2-6; 7 nucleotides line up with TRBD1. V trimming: 5 bases; J trimming: 0 bases; junction bases outside the gene matches: 7. Germline V gene lookup returns CDR1 SGHVS and CDR2 FNYEAQ. The CDR3 totals 17 residues.

Comments on this clone: This CDR3 is also generated by other DNA sequences in the sample. V usage is TRBV14 and J usage is TRBJ2-7, with 11 bases identical to TRBD2. Germline loops: CDR1 SGHDN, CDR2 FVKESK. J was trimmed by 6 bases and V by 1 base; bases with no gene match: 2. The CDR3 spans 14 residues. CDR3 protein: CASSQGLAGGEQYF. CDR3 sequence (DNA): TGTGCCAGCAGCCAAGGGCTAGCGGGAGGCGAGCAGTACTTC.

The chain uses TRBV4-2 and TRBJ2-6; D unresolved. V was clipped by 0 bases and J by 0 bases, with 6 bases between them. Germline-derived CDR1 and CDR2 are LGHNA and YNFKEQ. The CDR3 is 16 amino acids. The CDR3 here is CASSQDDNSGANVLTF. Written as DNA, the CDR3 is TGTGCCAGCAGCCAAGATGACAACTCTGGGGCCAACGTCCTGACTTTC.

CDR3 DNA sequence: TGTGCCAGCAGTCCCTACTCCACAGGGGGGAATAACTATGGCTACACCTTC. Translating gives CASSPYSTGGNNYGYTF. The V and J genes are TRBV27 and TRBJ1-2; 8 nucleotides line up with TRBD1. Losses at the gene ends were 5 bases for V and 1 base for J; bases not matched to a gene: 12. Germline V gene data show CDR1 as MNHEY and CDR2 as SMNVEV (reference sequence). The CDR3 is 17 residues long.

This clone was counted a few times. This sample includes further DNA sequences coding for the same CDR3. This chain links TRBV5-1 with TRBJ1-5, with 7 positions matching TRBD1. In germline, CDR1 is SGHRS, CDR2 YFSETQ. With 2 bases clipped from V and 5 bases from J, the junction kept 1 base outside the gene matches. CDR3 length: 13 residues. CDR3 region: CASSLGGDQPQHF. DNA for the CDR3: TGCGCCAGCAGCTTAGGGGGCGATCAGCCCCAGCATTTT.

As for this clone: The sample has other DNA sequences that encode this CDR3 too. The chain combines TRBV6-6 with TRBJ2-5, with 7 bases identical to TRBD1. In germline, CDR1 is MNHNY, CDR2 SVGAGI (reference sequence). The CDR3 spans 14 residues. V was pared by 2 bases and J by 5 bases, with 5 bases of the junction left unmatched. CDR3 protein: CASSYGTARETQYF. The CDR3 nucleotides are TGTGCCAGCAGTTACGGGACAGCTAGGGAGACCCAGTACTTC.

The chain recombines TRBV6-5 with TRBJ2-7; TRBD2 aligns across 11 bases. Germline trimming cut 4 bases from V and 2 bases from J; bases unmatched to any gene: 7. Looked up from germline, CDR1 is MNHEY and CDR2 is SVGAGI. The CDR3 totals 16 residues. CDR3 loop: CASSSRTSGRAYEQYF. DNA of the CDR3: TGTGCCAGCAGTTCGCGGACTAGCGGGCGGGCCTACGAGCAGTACTTC.